This T cell receptor beta chain was captured in a study of shared clonotypes between healthy human individuals. For the study at large: Used for every donor were three CD4 naive, three CD4 memory, two CD8 naive and one CD8 memory plate.

Positive CCR7 selection of CD45RO-negative cells yielded the naive CD8 cells, and terminally differentiated effector memory CD45RA+ cells were excluded. None of the donors, who were healthy HIV-negative adults, had recently had acute infections or vaccinations. Once extracted for a subset, genomic DNA was divided evenly among several immunoSEQ plates. TCRdb's table, derived via immunoSEQ multiplex PCR, lists solely in-frame clones and lacks some. The data contain some 2 million clones, roughly 94% of them singletons. Note on this clone: Its antigen is unidentified.

Study findings and constraints: An anticipated effect of sequencing depth on clonotype sharing among donors was recognized.

Trimming removed 4 bases at V and 0 bases at J, with 10 bases between. Germline-derived CDR1 and CDR2 are MGHDK and SYGVNS. The CDR3 has 15 residues. V is TRBV25-1 and J is TRBJ1-3; no clear D gene. The receptor was isolated from a man between 18 and 35 years old in good health. The source material was naive CD8+ T cells sorted from blood. The CDR3 here is CASSAAASSGNTIYF. The DNA for the CDR3 is TGTGCCAGCAGTGCCGCGGCGAGCTCTGGAAACACCATATATTTT.